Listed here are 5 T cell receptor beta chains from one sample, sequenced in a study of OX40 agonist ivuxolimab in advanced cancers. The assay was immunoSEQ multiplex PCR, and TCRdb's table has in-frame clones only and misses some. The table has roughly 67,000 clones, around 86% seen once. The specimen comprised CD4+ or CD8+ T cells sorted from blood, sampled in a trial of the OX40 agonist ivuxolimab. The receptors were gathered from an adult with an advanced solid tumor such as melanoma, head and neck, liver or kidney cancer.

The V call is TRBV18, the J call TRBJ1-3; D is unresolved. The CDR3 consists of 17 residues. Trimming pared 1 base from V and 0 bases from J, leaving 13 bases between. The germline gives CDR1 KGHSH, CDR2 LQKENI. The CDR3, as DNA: TGTGCCAGCTCACCACTGAGCACAACCGACTCTGGAAACACCATATATTTT. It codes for CASSPLSTTDSGNTIYF.

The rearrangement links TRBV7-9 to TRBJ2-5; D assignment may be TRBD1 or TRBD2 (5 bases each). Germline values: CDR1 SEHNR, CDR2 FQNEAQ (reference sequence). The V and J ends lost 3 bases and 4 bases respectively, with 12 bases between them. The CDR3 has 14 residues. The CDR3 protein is CASSLGVVGETQYF. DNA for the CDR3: TGTGCCAGCAGCTTGGGGGTTGTGGGAGAGACCCAGTACTTC.

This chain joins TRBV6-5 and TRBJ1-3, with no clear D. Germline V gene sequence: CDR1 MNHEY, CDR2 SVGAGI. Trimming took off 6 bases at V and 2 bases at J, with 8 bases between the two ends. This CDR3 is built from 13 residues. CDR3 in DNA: TGTGCCAGCAGGCGGTATACTGGAAACACCATATATTTT. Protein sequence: CASRRYTGNTIYF.

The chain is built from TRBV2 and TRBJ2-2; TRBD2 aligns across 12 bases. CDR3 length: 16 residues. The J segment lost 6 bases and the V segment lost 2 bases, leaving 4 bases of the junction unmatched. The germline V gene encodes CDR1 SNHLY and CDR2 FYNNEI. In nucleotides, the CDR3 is TGTGCCAGCAGTGAACAACTAGCGGGAGGCGCCGGGGAGCTGTTTTTT. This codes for CASSEQLAGGAGELFF.

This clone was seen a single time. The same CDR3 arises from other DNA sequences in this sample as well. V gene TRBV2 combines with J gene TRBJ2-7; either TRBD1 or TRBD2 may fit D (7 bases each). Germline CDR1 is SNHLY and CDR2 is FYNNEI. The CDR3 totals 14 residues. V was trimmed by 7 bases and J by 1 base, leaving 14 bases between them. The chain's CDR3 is CASIRGGSSYEQYF. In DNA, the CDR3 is TGTGCCAGCATCAGGGGGGGGTCGTCCTACGAGCAGTACTTC.